The 2 T cell receptor beta chains below all came from one sample that was sequenced in a study of T cell responses to AZD1222 COVID-19 vaccine. Measured with immunoSEQ multiplex PCR; TCRdb has only the in-frame clones, and not every one. The sample has roughly 120,000 clones; 70% to 90% are singletons. The material sequenced was peripheral blood, taken on day 0 of MenACWY control vaccination. These receptors were collected from an adult in good health.

V is TRBV6-4 and J is TRBJ1-1; perhaps TRBD1 as D (5 bases). Germline V gives CDR1 MRHNA, CDR2 SNTAGT. V lost 0 bases and J lost 1, with 9 bases in between. This CDR3 has 15 residues. The CDR3: CASSDSGDRNTEAFF. CDR3 nucleotide sequence: TGTGCCAGCAGTGACTCTGGCGACAGGAACACTGAAGCTTTCTTT.

The rearrangement joins TRBV7-9 to TRBJ2-1; no firm D call. With 4 bases removed from V and 9 bases from J, the gap between germline ends came to 22 bases. CDR3 size: 16 residues. The V gene's germline CDR1 is SEHNR and CDR2 FQNEAQ (reference sequence). This chain's CDR3 is CASSSVMDPLSLEQFF. The CDR3 bases are TGTGCCAGCAGCTCGGTTATGGACCCCCTAAGTCTTGAGCAGTTCTTC.